Each of the 8 T cell receptor beta chains below was sequenced from the same sample in a study of cytotoxic CD8 clonotypes in ibrutinib-treated CLL. The table came from immunoSEQ multiplex PCR; TCRdb's copy has only in-frame clones and leaves some out. Of 150,000 or so clones in the sample, roughly three quarters were seen once. Here the sequenced sample was PBMCs, taken after 12 months of ibrutinib treatment. The receptors stem from a human donor with chronic lymphocytic leukemia.

This clone turned up a few times. This chain connects TRBV7-9 to TRBJ1-5; D gene ambiguous. The CDR3 runs to 15 residues. The V gene lost 5 bases and the J gene lost 7 bases, with 18 bases spanning the gap. Germline CDR1 is SEHNR and CDR2 is FQNEAQ (reference sequence). CDR3 sequence (DNA): TGTGCCAGCAGCGGCCATCCCGGGGTGGAGCAGCCCCAGCATTTT. Translation: CASSGHPGVEQPQHF.

The gene calls are TRBV28 and TRBJ2-5, with 8 positions matching TRBD1. J gave up 3 bases and V 5 bases, and 8 bases lay outside the gene matches. This CDR3 region has 15 residues. From germline, CDR1 is MDHEN and CDR2 SYDVKM. In nucleotides, the CDR3 is TGTGCCAGCAGTCCCTACCCAGGGGGCGAAGAGACCCAGTACTTC. Residues: CASSPYPGGEETQYF.

The rearrangement uses TRBV19 and TRBJ2-1; D ambiguous. From germline, CDR1 is LNHDA and CDR2 SQIVND (reference sequence). The V end lost 5 bases, the J end lost 3 bases, and 5 bases lay between the germline ends. This CDR3 is built from 12 residues. CDR3 coding DNA: TGTGCCAGTAGTGTTAACTACAATGAGCAGTTCTTC. It is translated as CASSVNYNEQFF.

V and J are TRBV4-1 and TRBJ2-7; TRBD2 agrees at 8 bases. The CDR3 is 16 amino acids. V gave up 0 bases and J gave up 3 bases; unmatched junction bases: 7. Germline CDR1 is MGHRA and CDR2 is YSYEKL. CDR3 DNA sequence: TGCGCCAGCAGCCAAGATATACTAGCGGAGGGCTACGAGCAGTACTTC. Translating gives CASSQDILAEGYEQYF.

The genes are TRBV5-1 and TRBJ1-1; no firm D call. The CDR3 consists of 16 residues. The V and J ends lost 0 bases and 1 base respectively, with 13 bases between them. The germline CDR1 and CDR2 sequences are SGHRS and YFSETQ. CDR3 sequence: CASSLAPGGGNTEAFF. The CDR3 DNA follows: TGCGCCAGCAGCTTGGCCCCGGGAGGAGGGAACACTGAAGCTTTCTTT.

This clone was seen a single time. V is TRBV19 and J is TRBJ2-5; D may correspond to TRBD1 or TRBD2 (5 bases each). V shed 5 bases and J shed 6 bases, with 16 bases lying between them. Germline V gene data show CDR1 as LNHDA and CDR2 as SQIVND (reference sequence). The CDR3 covers 14 residues. The CDR3 DNA reads as TGTGCCAGTAGTTCCCAACAGGCCGGGAAGACCCAGTACTTC. It yields the protein CASSSQQAGKTQYF.

The chain joins TRBV7-9 to TRBJ2-2; 7 bases are a match to TRBD2. The CDR3 has 13 residues. The V and J ends lost 6 bases and 6 bases, in that order; junction bases with no gene match: 4. Germline V gives CDR1 SEHNR, CDR2 FQNEAQ (reference sequence). Here the CDR3 reads CASRPGGPGELFF. CDR3 nucleotides: TGTGCCAGCAGACCGGGGGGTCCCGGGGAGCTGTTTTTT.

The chain has TRBV2 and TRBJ1-2, with D possibly being TRBD1 (5 bases). The CDR3 is 12 residues long. The V end was cut by 10 bases, the J end by 0 bases, with 9 bases between. The germline gives CDR1 SNHLY, CDR2 FYNNEI. CDR3 sequence (DNA): TGTGCCACCAGGGCCTCTAACTATGGCTACACCTTC. Its translation: CATRASNYGYTF.